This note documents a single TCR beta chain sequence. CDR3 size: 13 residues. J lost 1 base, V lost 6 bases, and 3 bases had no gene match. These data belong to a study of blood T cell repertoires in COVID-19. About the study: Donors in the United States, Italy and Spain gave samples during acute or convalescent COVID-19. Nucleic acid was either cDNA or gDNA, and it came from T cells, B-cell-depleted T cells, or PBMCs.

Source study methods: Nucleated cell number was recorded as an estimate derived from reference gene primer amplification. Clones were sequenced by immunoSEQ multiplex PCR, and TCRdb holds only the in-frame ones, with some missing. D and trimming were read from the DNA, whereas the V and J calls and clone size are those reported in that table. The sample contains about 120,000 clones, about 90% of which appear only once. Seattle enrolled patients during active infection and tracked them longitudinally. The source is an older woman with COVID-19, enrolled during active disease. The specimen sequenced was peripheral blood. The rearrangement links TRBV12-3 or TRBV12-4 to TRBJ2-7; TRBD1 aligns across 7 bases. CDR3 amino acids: CASSQTGSYEQYF. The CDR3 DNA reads TGTGCCAGCAGCCAGACAGGGTCCTACGAGCAGTACTTC.